This T cell receptor (beta chain) emerged from a study of blood T cell repertoires in COVID-19. Study information: The cDNA or gDNA used as material had been derived from T cells, B-cell-depleted T cells, or PBMCs.

V lost 5 bases and J lost 0, with 17 bases in between. The germline V gene has CDR1 MDHEN and CDR2 SYDVKM. This CDR3 has 17 amino acids. The repertoire was sequenced with immunoSEQ multiplex PCR; TCRdb's copy has only in-frame clones and lacks some. The sample contains more than 45,000 clones, around 89% of which appear only once. This chain uses TRBV28 with TRBJ1-5; weak D call: TRBD1 (6 bases). The specimen was peripheral blood. The receptor's source is a man in his sixties with acute or convalescent COVID-19. CDR3 sequence (DNA): TGTGCCAGCAGTCTCCTACGGGACACTCCTAGCAATCAGCCCCAGCATTTT. It translates to CASSLLRDTPSNQPQHF.